A selection of T cell receptor beta chains follows, all from one sample in a study of blood T cell repertoires in COVID-19. Profiling relied on immunoSEQ multiplex PCR, and the TCRdb table lists in-frame clones only, not all of them. Counted here are about 200,000 clones, about 86% occurring once; the ten biggest clones make up less than 5%. Sequencing input: PBMCs or T cells enriched from blood (not recorded which). These receptors came from a woman aged 40 to 50 with acute COVID-19. The CDR3 runs from the conserved cysteine through the conserved F or W. D genes are given only for firm matches. Some rows have no size entry. The others give once, few or many, or a class for an expanded clone.

J gene	D gene	clone size	V gene	CDR3 protein	CDR3 DNA
TRBJ2-3	TRBD2	-	TRBV6-2/TRBV6-3	CASSYVRGGLARDTQYF	TGTGCCAGCAGTTACGTTCGGGGGGGACTAGCGCGGGATACGCAGTATTTT
TRBJ2-7	TRBD2	-	TRBV27	CASSLSGPGLARLESYEQYF	TGTGCCAGCAGTTTATCGGGACCGGGACTAGCGCGTCTGGAGTCCTACGAGCAGTACTTC
TRBJ2-5	TRBD1	-	TRBV11-3	CASSPGQGLGETQYF	TGTGCCAGCAGCCCTGGACAGGGCCTAGGAGAGACCCAGTACTTC
TRBJ2-3	-	-	TRBV28	CASSSPRDNADTQYF	TGTGCCAGCAGTTCTCCCCGTGACAATGCAGATACGCAGTATTTT
TRBJ1-4	-	-	TRBV15	CATSRDRGEKLFF	TGTGCCACCAGCAGAGATCGAGGAGAAAAACTGTTTTTT
TRBJ1-6	-	-	TRBV27	CASSPHGKDRFSSYNSPLHF	TGTGCCAGCAGCCCACACGGGAAGGATAGATTCAGCTCCTATAATTCACCCCTCCACTTT
TRBJ2-2	TRBD2	-	TRBV9	CASSVTSGTTGELFF	TGTGCCAGCAGCGTGACTAGCGGGACCACCGGGGAGCTGTTTTTT
TRBJ2-3	TRBD1	few	TRBV27	CASSRQGAMRGTDTQYF	TGTGCCAGCAGTAGACAGGGGGCGATGCGGGGCACAGATACGCAGTATTTT
TRBJ1-2	-	-	TRBV28	CAIGTSGWGYTF	TGTGCCATCGGGACATCGGGTTGGGGCTACACCTTC
TRBJ2-7	TRBD1	few	TRBV27	CASRTGGSYEQYF	TGTGCCAGCAGGACAGGGGGCTCCTACGAGCAGTACTTC
TRBJ2-4	TRBD2	-	TRBV5-1	CASSQLLAGVTDIQYF	TGCGCCAGCAGCCAACTACTAGCGGGAGTTACGGACATTCAGTACTTC
TRBJ2-7	TRBD1	-	TRBV7-9	CASSPVWDRNYEQYF	TGTGCCAGCAGCCCTGTATGGGACAGGAACTACGAGCAGTACTTC
TRBJ1-1	TRBD1	-	TRBV3-1/TRBV3-2	CASSRPTDRGSEAFF	TGTGCCAGCAGCCGCCCTACCGACAGGGGGAGTGAAGCTTTCTTT
TRBJ1-6	-	-	TRBV12-3/TRBV12-4	CATYFHNSPLHF	TGTGCCACCTACTTCCATAATTCACCCCTCCACTTT
TRBJ2-7	-	-	TRBV18	CASSLGQKGPYEQYF	TGTGCCAGCTCACTCGGACAGAAAGGACCCTACGAGCAGTACTTC
TRBJ2-2	TRBD1	-	TRBV28	CASSFRTGSAGELFF	TGTGCCAGCAGTTTTAGGACAGGATCTGCCGGGGAGCTGTTTTTT
TRBJ2-6	-	-	TRBV5-8	CASSKTTPTGANVLTF	TGTGCCAGCAGTAAGACTACCCCAACTGGGGCCAACGTCCTGACTTTC
TRBJ2-3	-	-	TRBV6-1	CASSERVHRGAPGLDTQYF	TGTGCCAGCAGTGAAAGAGTGCATCGAGGAGCTCCGGGATTGGATACGCAGTATTTT
TRBJ2-1	TRBD2	-	TRBV27	CASSTLTGGYNEQFF	TGTGCCAGCAGTACCCTCACGGGAGGGTACAATGAGCAGTTCTTC
TRBJ2-3	TRBD2	-	TRBV6-6	CASSPFGLAGGGDTQYF	TGTGCCAGCAGTCCCTTCGGTCTAGCGGGAGGAGGAGATACGCAGTATTTT
TRBJ1-1	-	-	TRBV18	CASSPDRLNTEAFF	TGTGCCAGCTCACCAGACAGGTTGAACACTGAAGCTTTCTTT
TRBJ2-1	-	-	TRBV28	CASSLAAHSIYNEQFF	TGTGCCAGCAGTTTAGCGGCGCACTCCATTTACAATGAGCAGTTCTTC
TRBJ1-1	-	-	TRBV7-9	CASSLLSRDTEAFF	TGTGCCAGCAGCTTACTTTCGAGGGACACTGAAGCTTTCTTT
TRBJ2-3	TRBD2	once	TRBV5-1	CASSLITGGPTDTQYF	TGCGCCAGCAGCTTGATTACGGGAGGCCCCACAGATACGCAGTATTTT
TRBJ2-1	-	-	TRBV10-2	CASREVNNEQFF	TGCGCCAGCCGGGAAGTGAACAATGAGCAGTTCTTC
TRBJ2-7	-	-	TRBV2	CASIDADGGLEQYF	TGTGCCAGCATCGACGCGGACGGGGGGCTCGAGCAGTACTTC
TRBJ1-1	TRBD1	few	TRBV7-3	CASHPKGGQNTEAFF	TGTGCCTCCCATCCCAAAGGGGGCCAGAACACTGAAGCTTTCTTT
TRBJ1-5	-	-	TRBV2	CASRKELSDQPQHF	TGTGCCAGCCGAAAGGAGTTGTCGGATCAGCCCCAGCATTTT
TRBJ2-7	TRBD2	few	TRBV19	CASSMGPGLAGYEQYF	TGTGCCAGTAGTATGGGTCCGGGACTAGCGGGCTACGAGCAGTACTTC
TRBJ1-5	-	-	TRBV28	CASRIARRGLNQPQHF	TGTGCCAGCAGAATCGCAAGGAGGGGCCTGAATCAGCCCCAGCATTTT
TRBJ1-2	-	once	TRBV24-1	CATSALNGYTF	TGTGCCACCAGTGCTCTAAACGGCTACACCTTC
TRBJ2-5	TRBD2	-	TRBV29-1	CSVRPLAGGQETQYF	TGCAGCGTTCGACCACTAGCGGGAGGGCAAGAGACCCAGTACTTC
TRBJ2-1	TRBD2	-	TRBV28	CASRQLAGSYNEQFF	TGTGCCAGCAGACAACTAGCGGGATCCTACAATGAGCAGTTCTTC
TRBJ2-7	-	-	TRBV4-1	CASSQGVSYEQYF	TGCGCCAGCAGCCAAGGAGTAAGCTACGAGCAGTACTTC
TRBJ1-3	-	-	TRBV6-5	CASSSGWSGNTIYF	TGTGCCAGCAGTTCAGGGTGGTCCGGAAACACCATATATTTT
TRBJ2-1	TRBD2	-	TRBV7-6	CASSSHVGLAGDNEQFF	TGTGCCAGCAGCTCCCACGTGGGACTAGCGGGAGATAATGAGCAGTTCTTC
TRBJ2-3	-	-	TRBV27	CASSPRAGTDTQYF	TGTGCCAGCTCCCCAAGAGCGGGCACAGATACGCAGTATTTT
TRBJ2-2	-	-	TRBV19	CASSRVGGTGELFF	TGTGCCAGTAGTAGAGTGGGAGGCACCGGGGAGCTGTTTTTT
TRBJ2-7	-	-	TRBV14	CASSITLSSYEQYF	TGTGCCAGCAGCATTACCCTGAGTTCCTACGAGCAGTACTTC
TRBJ1-6	-	once	TRBV27	CASSSRHINSPLHF	TGTGCCAGCAGTAGTCGACATATCAATTCACCCCTCCACTTT
TRBJ1-1	-	few	TRBV29-1	CSVEIASRVTEAFF	TGCAGCGTTGAAATCGCCTCCAGGGTCACTGAAGCTTTCTTT
TRBJ1-1	-	-	TRBV6-6	CASSSPQGNTEAFF	TGTGCCAGCAGTTCTCCACAGGGGAACACTGAAGCTTTCTTT
TRBJ2-7	TRBD1	once	TRBV10-3	CAIRRGQGSYEQYF	TGTGCCATCAGACGGGGACAGGGGTCCTACGAGCAGTACTTC
TRBJ2-7	-	-	TRBV20-1	CSASQGGEQYF	TGCAGTGCTAGCCAGGGGGGCGAGCAGTACTTC
TRBJ1-2	TRBD1	-	TRBV27	CASSSPGGTGYTF	TGTGCCAGCAGTTCACCAGGGGGTACCGGCTACACCTTC
TRBJ2-5	-	-	TRBV5-1	CASSLGMAGAVETQYF	TGCGCCAGCAGCTTGGGGATGGCAGGGGCTGTCGAGACCCAGTACTTC
TRBJ1-5	-	-	TRBV2	CASSGGWGRGNQPQHF	TGTGCCAGCAGCGGAGGGTGGGGCCGCGGCAATCAGCCCCAGCATTTT
TRBJ2-7	-	-	TRBV3-1/TRBV3-2	CASSHLERGQYF	TGTGCCAGCAGCCATCTGGAAAGAGGGCAGTACTTC
TRBJ2-1	-	-	TRBV9	CASSSSPLSSDPRINEQFF	TGTGCCAGCAGCTCTAGCCCCCTCTCTAGCGACCCGAGGATCAATGAGCAGTTCTTC
TRBJ1-2	TRBD1	-	TRBV3-1/TRBV3-2	CASSLLGTGTGYTF	TGTGCCAGCAGCCTTCTAGGGACAGGGACCGGCTACACCTTC
TRBJ2-7	TRBD2	-	TRBV15	CATSRGGRAYEQYF	TGTGCCACCAGCAGAGGCGGGAGGGCCTACGAGCAGTACTTC
TRBJ2-5	TRBD2	-	TRBV5-1	CASSSGSGRAAETQYF	TGCGCCAGCAGCTCAGGTAGCGGGAGGGCCGCTGAGACCCAGTACTTC
TRBJ1-1	TRBD1	-	TRBV5-4	CASSRGQGREKNTEAFF	TGTGCCAGCAGCAGGGGACAGGGGAGGGAAAAGAACACTGAAGCTTTCTTT
TRBJ1-1	-	-	TRBV11-3	CASSVYRVLNTEAFF	TGTGCCAGCAGCGTCTACAGGGTTTTGAACACTGAAGCTTTCTTT
TRBJ2-1	-	once	TRBV18	CASSPFSVRGNEQFF	TGTGCCAGCTCACCTTTCAGTGTTCGGGGCAATGAGCAGTTCTTC